This entry describes one T cell receptor (beta chain). In its sample, this clonotype was seen many times. Its antigen remains undetermined. No much larger clone is present one base from it, and per-base qualities are unavailable. These data belong to a study of T cells after yellow fever vaccination (dated by TCRdb to between 2018 and 2020). About the full investigation: Libraries from fractions with low cell numbers were prepared with the SMART-Seq v4 Ultra Low Input RNA kit. Bulk TCR alpha and beta repertoires were sequenced longitudinally to track T-cell clones before and after primary and booster YFV17D yellow fever vaccination. Two healthy male donors, one aged 18 to 29 and one aged 30 to 40 years, were included in the cohort. Bulk PBMC replicates and cell subsets were isolated from blood drawn at multiple timepoints before and after both primary and secondary immunization.

The treatment or condition label of this sample denotes: live attenuated yellow fever vaccine strain. PBMCs were isolated from peripheral blood using a standard Ficoll-Paque protocol. CD4 and CD8 T-cell fractions were isolated with Dynabeads CD4 and CD8 positive selection kits. TriZol was used to extract RNA from bulk PBMCs, from CD4 and CD8 fractions, and from dextramer-positive and dextramer-negative fractions. TCR cDNA was synthesized by 5'RACE template switching, which introduced a universal primer site and unique molecular identifiers. Priming for cDNA synthesis came from both the TCR alpha and TCR beta constant segments. Two PCR steps were used to amplify libraries, with sample barcodes and sequencing adapters being added in the second step. Sequencing of the libraries was done on either Illumina HiSeq 2500 (2x100 bp) or NovaSeq (2x150 bp). The study's processing was this. MIGEC handled demultiplexing of reads and collapsing into UMI consensus sequences, while MiXCR performed V(D)J alignment. Clonotypes responding to the vaccine were identified with edgeR on replicate PBMC samples, with the criteria of FDR below 0.01 and a log2 fold change above 5 up to day 15. Each bulk clonotype was labeled CD4 or CD8 based on which sequenced repertoire, CD4 or CD8, contained the clonotype at higher abundance. TCRdb passed the public sequencing reads through fastp at Q25 and MiXCR, retaining productive beta sequences. Each CDR3 protein appears once, grouped with its most common genes and DNA. TCRdb's processing, not the authors', yielded these V and J calls. This sample gives 110,000 to 150,000 distinct CDR3 sequences in total; about 6.9% of them show up just once. The ten largest clones add up to more than 0.6% of the sample.

Study-wide conclusions, independent of this receptor: FACS-sorted repertoires could contain abundant contaminating clonotypes from the bulk population, so computational filtering was required. Only a couple of donors were included in the study, so the extent to which the findings can be generalized is limited. The secondary T-cell response was weaker than the primary response but faster, peaking on day 5 instead of day 15. After the booster, most of the clones that had expanded following primary vaccination were detected again (roughly 97% of CD4 and 80% to 90% of CD8), which suggests that memory was broadly maintained. A small share of clonotypes was detected in both CD4 and CD8 compartments, with the overlap likely arising from convergent recombination.

CDR1 SGHTS and CDR2 YDEGEE were looked up in the germline V gene. From the cysteine through the phenylalanine, the CDR3 covers 13 amino acids. Left in the record is the CDR3 DNA by itself, 39 bases read in frame from the first base. Cut back by 10 bases and 1 base, the V and J ends lie 13 bases apart. The chain is made from TRBV5-8 and TRBJ2-3; the D gene cannot be resolved reliably. This TCR was sampled from a man aged 30 to 45 who received the YFV17D yellow fever vaccine. Sequences were derived from CD4+ T cells sorted from PBMCs, sampled 10 days after the yellow fever booster vaccination. The CDR3 reads CAVRVDGTDTQYF. The DNA sequence follows: TGTGCCGTAAGGGTTGACGGCACAGATACGCAGTATTTT.